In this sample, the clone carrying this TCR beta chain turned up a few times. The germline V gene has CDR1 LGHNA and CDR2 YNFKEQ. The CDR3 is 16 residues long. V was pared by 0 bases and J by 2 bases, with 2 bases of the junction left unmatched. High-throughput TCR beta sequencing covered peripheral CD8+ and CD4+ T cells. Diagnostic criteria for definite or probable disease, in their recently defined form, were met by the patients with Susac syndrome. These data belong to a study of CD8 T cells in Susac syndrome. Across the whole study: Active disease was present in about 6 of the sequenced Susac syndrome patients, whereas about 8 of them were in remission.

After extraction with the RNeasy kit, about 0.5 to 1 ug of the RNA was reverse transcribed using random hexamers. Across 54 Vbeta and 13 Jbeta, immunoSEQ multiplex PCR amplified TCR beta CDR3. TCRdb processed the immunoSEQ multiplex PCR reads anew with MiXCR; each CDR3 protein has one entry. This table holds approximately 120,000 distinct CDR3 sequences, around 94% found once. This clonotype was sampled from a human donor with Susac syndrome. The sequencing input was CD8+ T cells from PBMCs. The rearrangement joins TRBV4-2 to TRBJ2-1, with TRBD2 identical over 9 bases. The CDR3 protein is CASSQDAGGPYNEQFF. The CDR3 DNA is TGTGCCAGCAGCCAAGATGCGGGGGGGCCCTACAATGAGCAGTTCTTC.